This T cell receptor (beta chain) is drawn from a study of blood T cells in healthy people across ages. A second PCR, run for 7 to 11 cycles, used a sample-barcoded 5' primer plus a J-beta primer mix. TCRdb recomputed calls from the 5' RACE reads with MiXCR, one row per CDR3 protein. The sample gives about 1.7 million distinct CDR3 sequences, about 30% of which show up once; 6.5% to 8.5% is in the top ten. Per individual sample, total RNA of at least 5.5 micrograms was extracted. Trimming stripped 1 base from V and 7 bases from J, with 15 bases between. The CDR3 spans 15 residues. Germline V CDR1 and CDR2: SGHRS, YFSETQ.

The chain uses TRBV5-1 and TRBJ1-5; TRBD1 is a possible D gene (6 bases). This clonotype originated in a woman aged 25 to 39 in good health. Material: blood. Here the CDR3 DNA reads TGCGCCAGCAGCTTGACCCGACAGGTGGAGCAGCCCCAGCATTTT. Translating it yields CASSLTRQVEQPQHF.